These 30 T cell receptor beta chains were all obtained from the same sample, sequenced in a study of OX40 agonist ivuxolimab in advanced cancers. Only in-frame clones appear in the TCRdb table, and some are missing; sequencing was by immunoSEQ multiplex PCR. The data show tens of thousands of clones, with approximately 84% seen just once and under 7% held by the top ten. Sequenced material: CD4+ or CD8+ T cells sorted from blood, taken in a trial of the OX40 agonist ivuxolimab. The receptors originated from an adult with an advanced solid tumor such as melanoma, head and neck, liver or kidney cancer.

The chain carries TRBV16 and TRBJ2-3, with D unresolved. CDR1 and CDR2 from the germline V gene are KGHSY and FQNENV. Trimming stripped 3 bases from V and 0 bases from J, with 10 bases between. CDR3 length: 15 amino acids. The CDR3 DNA follows: TGTGCCAGCAGCCATCCCCGACCGAGCACAGATACGCAGTATTTT. Residues: CASSHPRPSTDTQYF.

The CDR3 nucleotides are TGTGCCAGCAGCCGATTTAGCGGGAGGGCATCCTACAATGAGCAGTTCTTC. Protein sequence: CASSRFSGRASYNEQFF. The chain uses TRBV11-3 and TRBJ2-1, with TRBD2 identical over 11 bases. This CDR3 comprises 17 residues. V shed 5 bases, J shed 1 base, and the junction held 7 bases outside the gene matches. Germline V gene lookup returns CDR1 SGHNT and CDR2 YENEEA. Full variable domain (missing parts from reference TRBV11-3 and TRBJ2-1): EAGVVQSPRYKIIEKKQPVAFWCNPISGHNTLYWYLQNLGQGPELLIRYENEEAVDDSQLPKDRFSAERLKGVDSTLKIQPAELGDSAVYLCASSRFSGRASYNEQFFGPGTRLTVL.

The rearrangement joins TRBV19 to TRBJ2-1, with unresolved D. The CDR3 spans 15 residues. Germline CDR1 is LNHDA and CDR2 is SQIVND (reference sequence). The germline V and J ends were trimmed by 6 bases and 1 base, with 13 bases remaining between them. The CDR3 DNA follows: TGTGCCAGTAGCCCAGGCGTTCCTTCCTACAATGAGCAGTTCTTC. This gives the protein CASSPGVPSYNEQFF.

The chain uses TRBV4-3 and TRBJ2-3, with D possibly being TRBD2 (5 bases). V was shortened by 4 bases and J by 5 bases, with 10 bases between the two germline ends. This CDR3 is 13 amino acids long. The V gene's germline CDR1 is LGHNA and CDR2 YSLEER. In DNA form, the CDR3 reads TGCGCCAGCAGCCGCGTAGAGGGAGATACGCAGTATTTT. Translation: CASSRVEGDTQYF.

The V and J genes are TRBV5-6 and TRBJ1-6; weak D call: TRBD1 (5 bases). The CDR3 is 13 amino acids. Between the trimmed V and J ends, which lost 6 bases and 10 bases, there was a span of 14 bases. Germline V gene lookup returns CDR1 SGHDT and CDR2 YYEEEE. CDR3 region: CASNGGTGSPLHF. CDR3 sequence (DNA): TGTGCCAGCAACGGGGGAACTGGGTCACCCCTCCACTTT.

The chain uses TRBV10-3 and TRBJ2-7; no firm D call. The CDR3 extends over 14 amino acids. CDR1 ENHRY and CDR2 SYGVKD come from the germline V gene. V lost 0 bases and J 6 bases, leaving 12 bases between the germline ends. CDR3 sequence: CAISESTDVGEQYF. The CDR3 coding sequence is TGTGCCATCAGTGAGTCAACAGACGTCGGCGAGCAGTACTTC.

V and J are TRBV10-1 and TRBJ2-5; D not certain. The CDR3 runs 12 residues. V was trimmed by 2 bases and J by 5 bases, leaving 6 bases between them. Germline assignment: CDR1 WNHNN and CDR2 SYGVQD (reference sequence). The CDR3 loop reads CASSEKRETQYF. Written as DNA, the CDR3 is TGCGCCAGCAGTGAGAAAAGGGAGACCCAGTACTTC.

The V gene is TRBV25-1, the J gene TRBJ1-1; a weak D match, TRBD1 (5 bases). V lost 3 bases, J lost 6 bases, and 20 bases lay in between. CDR3 size: 16 residues. Germline V gene data show CDR1 as MGHDK and CDR2 as SYGVNS. CDR3 sequence: CASSDRRGRVDPEAFF. The CDR3 DNA reads as TGTGCCAGCAGTGATCGACGGGGCAGGGTGGATCCTGAAGCTTTCTTT.

The chain has TRBV4-3 and TRBJ2-7; 12 bases fit TRBD2. V was clipped by 1 base and J by 4 bases; unmatched bases: 8. The CDR3 sequence is 17 residues long. The V gene's germline CDR1 is LGHNA and CDR2 YSLEER. CDR3 region: CASSQGRLAGEGYEQYF. For the CDR3, the DNA is TGCGCCAGCAGCCAAGGTAGACTAGCGGGAGAAGGTTACGAGCAGTACTTC.

The V call is TRBV29-1, the J call TRBJ1-4; D call uncertain. The V gene's germline CDR1 is SQVTM and CDR2 ANQGSEA. V was shortened by 4 bases and J by 1 base, with 4 bases between the two germline ends. The CDR3 has 12 residues. CDR3 in DNA: TGCAGCGTTGGAAGAACTAATGAAAAACTGTTTTTT. Residues: CSVGRTNEKLFF. The whole variable domain, filled in from reference TRBV29-1 and TRBJ1-4, reads SAVISQKPSRDICQRGTSLTIQCQVDSQVTMMFWYRQQPGQSLTLIATANQGSEATYESGFVIDKFPISRPNLTFSTLTVSNMSPEDSSIYLCSVGRTNEKLFFGSGTQLSVL.

The chain is built from TRBV5-6 and TRBJ2-1, with a tentative D call TRBD2 (6 bases). The CDR3 contains 16 residues. Germline V gene lookup returns CDR1 SGHDT and CDR2 YYEEEE. The CDR3 reads CASSIGGFPLYNEQFF. As DNA, the CDR3 is TGTGCTTCAAGTATTGGGGGGTTTCCTCTCTACAATGAGCAGTTCTTC.

The rearrangement uses TRBV5-1 and TRBJ2-1, with 8 bases fitting TRBD1. Germline V gives CDR1 SGHRS, CDR2 YFSETQ. CDR3 length: 16 residues. Losses at the gene ends were 0 bases for V and 1 base for J; bases not matched to a gene: 3. The CDR3: CASSLDRGRSYNEQFF. CDR3 DNA: TGCGCCAGCAGCTTGGACAGGGGGAGGTCCTACAATGAGCAGTTCTTC.

The table lists this clone with a count of one. The rearrangement links TRBV4-1 to TRBJ1-5; 9 bases align to TRBD1. The length of the CDR3 is 14 residues. With 6 bases clipped from V and 6 bases from J, the junction kept 6 bases outside the gene matches. Germline V lookup: CDR1 MGHRA, CDR2 YSYEKL. In nucleotides, the CDR3 is TGCGCCAGCAGTTCCGGGACAGGGAGTCAGCCCCAGCATTTT. Translation gives CASSSGTGSQPQHF.

The genes are TRBV7-2 and TRBJ1-4; the match to TRBD1 covers 7 bases. The germline CDR1 and CDR2 sequences are SGHTA and FQGNSA. CDR3 length: 14 residues. Trimming took 5 bases from V and 8 from J; bases not matched to a gene: 8. The CDR3 loop is CASSRSGGREKLFF. CDR3 DNA: TGTGCCAGCAGCCGGTCAGGGGGTCGGGAAAAACTGTTTTTT.

This clone was picked up one time. The chain uses TRBV15 and TRBJ2-7, with TRBD2 identical over 16 bases. Germline CDR1 and CDR2: LNHNV and YYDKDF (reference sequence). V gave up 1 base and J gave up 5 bases; unmatched junction bases: 14. The CDR3 totals 20 residues. The CDR3 here is CATSRGSGAGTSGRGDEQYF. Written as DNA, the CDR3 is TGTGCCACCAGCAGAGGAAGTGGGGCCGGGACTAGCGGGAGGGGGGACGAGCAGTACTTC.

V and J are TRBV30 and TRBJ1-1, with a possible D match to TRBD1 (6 bases). This CDR3 spans 12 amino acids. The V end lost 1 base, the J end lost 5 bases, and 8 bases lay between the germline ends. Germline-derived CDR1 and CDR2 are GTSNPN and SVGIG (reference sequence). CDR3 coding DNA: TGTGCCTGGAGTGCCAGGGGTACTGAAGCTTTCTTT. It encodes CAWSARGTEAFF.

The CDR3 DNA is TGTGCCAGCAGTTACTCGCGGCAGGGTTCGCGGGAGCAGTACTTC. Amino acids: CASSYSRQGSREQYF. The chain employs TRBV6-6 and TRBJ2-7; a weak D match, TRBD1 (5 bases). The germline V gene has CDR1 MNHNY and CDR2 SVGAGI (reference sequence). The ends were cut back, 0 bases at V and 7 bases at J, with 16 bases in the middle. There are 15 residues in the CDR3.

This chain joins TRBV28 and TRBJ2-5, with TRBD1 identical over 11 bases. Germline V gene data show CDR1 as MDHEN and CDR2 as SYDVKM. This CDR3 contains 16 residues. V was clipped by 2 bases and J by 4 bases; unmatched bases: 6. CDR3 nucleotide sequence: TGTGCCAGCAGTTTAACGGACAGGGGGCTTGGAGAGACCCAGTACTTC. Its protein product is CASSLTDRGLGETQYF.

The rearrangement links TRBV7-9 to TRBJ1-4; unclear D gene. In germline, CDR1 is SEHNR, CDR2 FQNEAQ (reference sequence). The CDR3 sequence is 14 residues long. Trimming stripped 1 base from V and 15 bases from J, with 18 bases between. The CDR3 loop reads CASSLDGQLSTVFF. As DNA, the CDR3 is TGTGCCAGCAGCTTAGATGGCCAGCTAAGTACAGTGTTTTTT.

The CDR3 nucleotides read TGCAGCGTTGGCGGGGCAGGGACGTACGAGCAGTACTTC. Protein: CSVGGAGTYEQYF. The chain joins TRBV29-1 to TRBJ2-7, with D perhaps matching TRBD2 (6 bases). Germline V CDR1 and CDR2: SQVTM, ANQGSEA. Trimming took off 4 bases at V and 4 bases at J, with 14 bases between the two ends. This CDR3 has 13 residues.

The chain is built from TRBV2 and TRBJ2-5; 7 bases agree with TRBD1. Per germline, CDR1 SNHLY and CDR2 FYNNEI. The CDR3 extends over 14 amino acids. Trimming removed 4 bases from V and 2 bases from J; junction bases left unmatched: 4. CDR3 nucleotide sequence: TGTGCCAGCAGTGGACAGGGCGTACAAGAGACCCAGTACTTC. Encoded protein: CASSGQGVQETQYF.

The chain links TRBV4-1 to TRBJ2-7; 7 bases are shared with TRBD2. This CDR3 region has 14 residues. V shed 6 bases, J shed 3 bases, and the junction held 8 bases outside the gene matches. In germline, CDR1 is MGHRA, CDR2 YSYEKL. The CDR3 DNA sequence: TGCGCCAGCAGTGACAGCGGGACTATCTACGAGCAGTACTTC. It specifies CASSDSGTIYEQYF.

This clone has only a few counts. The chain carries TRBV14 and TRBJ1-1, with TRBD1 as a possible D gene (5 bases). The V end was cut by 4 bases, the J end by 5 bases, with 17 bases between. The CDR3 covers 15 residues. Looked up from germline, CDR1 is SGHDN and CDR2 is FVKESK. DNA of the CDR3: TGTGCCAGCAGCCCCTCGGGCCAGGGAAGAACTGAAGCTTTCTTT. Protein sequence: CASSPSGQGRTEAFF.

The chain couples TRBV30 to TRBJ2-7; D perhaps matches TRBD2 (6 bases). The CDR3 covers 13 residues. Trimming removed 3 bases at V and 2 bases at J, with 11 bases between. The germline gives CDR1 GTSNPN, CDR2 SVGIG (reference sequence). The CDR3 protein is CAWSRDLPYEQYF. The CDR3 nucleotides are TGTGCCTGGAGCCGGGACTTGCCCTACGAGCAGTACTTC.

The gene calls are TRBV6-6 and TRBJ1-2, with TRBD1 identical over 8 bases. Germline CDR1 reads MNHNY; CDR2 reads SVGAGI (reference sequence). The V gene end was trimmed by 8 bases and the J gene end by 3 bases; junction bases not matched to a gene: 8. This CDR3 is 14 amino acids long. The DNA for the CDR3 is TGTGCCAGCGGCAGGGGGCGCGGTGACTATGGCTACACCTTC. This encodes CASGRGRGDYGYTF.

This clone came up a few times. The gene calls are TRBV2 and TRBJ2-7, with D uncertain. V lost 7 bases and J 0 bases, leaving 13 bases between the germline ends. CDR1 is SNHLY and CDR2 is FYNNEI in the germline V gene. This CDR3 spans 14 amino acids. The CDR3 loop reads CASKYSSFSYEQYF. In DNA, the CDR3 is TGTGCCAGCAAATACAGCTCCTTCTCCTACGAGCAGTACTTC.

V and J are TRBV18 and TRBJ1-1, with D maybe TRBD1 (5 bases). V lost 4 bases, J lost 1 base, and 7 bases lay in between. CDR1 is KGHSH, CDR2 LQKENI, per germline. The CDR3 contains 13 residues. The CDR3 loop is CASSLQANTEAFF. The CDR3 coding sequence is TGTGCCAGCTCACTACAGGCGAACACTGAAGCTTTCTTT.

The chain carries TRBV10-3 and TRBJ1-2; D unclear. The germline V gene encodes CDR1 ENHRY and CDR2 SYGVKD. V lost 10 bases, J lost 1 base, and 22 bases lay in between. This CDR3 is 16 amino acids long. This chain's CDR3 is CATTPRREPNNYGYTF. The CDR3 DNA reads TGTGCCACCACCCCAAGGAGGGAGCCGAATAACTATGGCTACACCTTC.

This CDR3 reads CASSISYRSTSGNTIYF. The DNA for the CDR3 is TGTGCCAGTAGTATCAGTTACAGGAGTACCTCTGGAAACACCATATATTTT. J is TRBJ1-3 and V is TRBV19, with D possibly matching TRBD1 (5 bases). This CDR3 has 17 amino acids. Germline V gene lookup returns CDR1 LNHDA and CDR2 SQIVND (reference sequence). V was shortened by 3 bases and J by 0 bases, with 15 bases between the two germline ends.

This clone turned up a few times. The chain recombines TRBV19 with TRBJ2-7; TRBD2 matches at 8 bases. The CDR3 totals 12 residues. Looked up from germline, CDR1 is LNHDA and CDR2 is SQIVND (reference sequence). Unmatched junction bases numbered 5, after V lost 10 bases and J lost 3 bases. The CDR3 reads CATGTRSYEQYF. Written as DNA, the CDR3 is TGTGCCACCGGGACTAGAAGCTACGAGCAGTACTTC.